The entry below gives a single TCR beta chain sequence along with its context. Produced via immunoSEQ multiplex PCR; TCRdb's table is partial and in-frame only. The sample lists 250,000 to 300,000 clones, 85% to 90% seen once, with approximately 1.8% in the top ten. Cohorts were determined from participant-reported clinical history. The sample originates from a study of blood T cell repertoires in COVID-19. The V gene's germline CDR1 is MNHEY and CDR2 SMNVEV (reference sequence). The CDR3 extends over 17 amino acids. V was shortened by 10 bases and J by 0 bases, with 19 bases between the two germline ends.

The source of this sequence is a woman aged 55 to 70 who had recovered from COVID-19. This chain connects TRBV27 to TRBJ2-6; D not certain. The sample consisted of PBMCs or T cells enriched from blood (not recorded which). CDR3 in DNA: TGTGCCACATCAGAGGCCGGATCCCGCTCTGGGGCCAACGTCCTGACTTTC. It codes for CATSEAGSRSGANVLTF.